The present entry profiles one TCR beta chain with its context. This sample was taken from a study of blood T cell repertoires in COVID-19. Study in general: Collection of acute and convalescent COVID-19 samples took place in the United States, Italy and Spain. Sources were T cells, B-cell-depleted T cells, or PBMCs; the material itself was cDNA or gDNA.

The germline V gene has CDR1 MDHEN and CDR2 SYDVKM. CDR3 length: 14 amino acids. The ends were cut back, 6 bases at V and 7 bases at J, with 18 bases in the middle. Per the original data handling: Estimation of nucleated cell counts relied on the amplification of reference gene primers. Assay used: immunoSEQ multiplex PCR; TCRdb lists only in-frame clones, some missing. For V, J and clone size, that table is used; D and trimming come from the DNA. The sample contains approximately 110,000 clones, more than 65% of which appear only once. The clonotype originates from a woman at least 80 years old with active or convalescent COVID-19. This sequence joins TRBV28 and TRBJ2-5; maybe TRBD1 (5 bases). The sequenced sample consisted of peripheral blood. The CDR3 DNA sequence: TGTGCCAGCAGAGGTAGTAAGGGGCGAGCGACCCAGTACTTC. It translates to CASRGSKGRATQYF.